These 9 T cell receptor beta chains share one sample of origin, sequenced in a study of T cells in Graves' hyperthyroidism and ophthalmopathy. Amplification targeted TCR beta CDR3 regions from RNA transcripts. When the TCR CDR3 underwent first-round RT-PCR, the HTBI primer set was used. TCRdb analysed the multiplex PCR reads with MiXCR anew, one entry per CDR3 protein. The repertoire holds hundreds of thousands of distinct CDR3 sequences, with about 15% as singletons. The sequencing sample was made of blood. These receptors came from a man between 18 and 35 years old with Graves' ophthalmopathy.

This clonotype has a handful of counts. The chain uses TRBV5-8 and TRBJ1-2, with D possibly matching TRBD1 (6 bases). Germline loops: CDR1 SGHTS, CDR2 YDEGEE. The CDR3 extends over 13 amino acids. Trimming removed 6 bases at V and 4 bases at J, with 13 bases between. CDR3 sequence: CASNIGQFYGYTF. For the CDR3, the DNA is TGTGCCAGCAACATTGGACAGTTCTATGGCTACACCTTC.

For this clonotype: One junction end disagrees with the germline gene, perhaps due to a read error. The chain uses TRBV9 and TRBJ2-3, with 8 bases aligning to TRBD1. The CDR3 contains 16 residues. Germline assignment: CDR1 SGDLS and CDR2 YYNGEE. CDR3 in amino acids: CASGVGTGGSTDTQYF. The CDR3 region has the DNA TGTGCCAGCGGCGTAGGCACAGGGGGTAGCACAGATACGCAGTATTTT.

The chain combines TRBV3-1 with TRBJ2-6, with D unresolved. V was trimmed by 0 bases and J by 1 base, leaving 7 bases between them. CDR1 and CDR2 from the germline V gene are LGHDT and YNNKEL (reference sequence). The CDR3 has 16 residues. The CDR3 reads CASSQDWGSGANVLTF. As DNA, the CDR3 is TGTGCCAGCAGCCAAGATTGGGGTTCTGGGGCCAACGTCCTGACTTTC.

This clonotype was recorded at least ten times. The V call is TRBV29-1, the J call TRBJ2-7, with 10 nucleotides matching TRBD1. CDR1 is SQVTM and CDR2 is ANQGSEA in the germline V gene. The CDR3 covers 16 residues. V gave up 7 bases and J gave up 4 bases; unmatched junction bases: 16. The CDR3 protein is CSAGDRGYGRIYEQYF. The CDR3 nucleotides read TGCAGCGCCGGGGACAGGGGATACGGACGAATTTACGAGCAGTACTTC.

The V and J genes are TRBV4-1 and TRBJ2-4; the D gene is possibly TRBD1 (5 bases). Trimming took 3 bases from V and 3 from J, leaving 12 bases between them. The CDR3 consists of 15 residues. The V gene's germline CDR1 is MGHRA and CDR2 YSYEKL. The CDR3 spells CASSHLGQDKNIQYF. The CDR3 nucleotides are TGCGCCAGCAGCCACTTAGGACAAGACAAAAACATTCAGTACTTC.

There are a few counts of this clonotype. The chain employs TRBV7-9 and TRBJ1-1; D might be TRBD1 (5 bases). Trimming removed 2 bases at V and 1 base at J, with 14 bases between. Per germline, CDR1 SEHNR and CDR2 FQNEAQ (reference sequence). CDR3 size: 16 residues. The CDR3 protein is CASSLWGGGGNTEAFF. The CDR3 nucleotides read TGTGCCAGCAGCTTATGGGGGGGGGGGGGGAACACTGAAGCTTTCTTT.

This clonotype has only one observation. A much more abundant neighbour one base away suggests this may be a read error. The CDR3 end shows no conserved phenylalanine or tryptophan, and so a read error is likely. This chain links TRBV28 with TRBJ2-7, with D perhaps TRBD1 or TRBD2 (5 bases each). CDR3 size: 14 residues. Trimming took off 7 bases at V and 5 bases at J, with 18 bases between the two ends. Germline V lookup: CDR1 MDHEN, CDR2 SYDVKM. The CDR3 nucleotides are TGTGCCAGCAAGGCCCGGGACCTCCGGGACGAGCAGTACCTC. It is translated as CASKARDLRDEQYL.

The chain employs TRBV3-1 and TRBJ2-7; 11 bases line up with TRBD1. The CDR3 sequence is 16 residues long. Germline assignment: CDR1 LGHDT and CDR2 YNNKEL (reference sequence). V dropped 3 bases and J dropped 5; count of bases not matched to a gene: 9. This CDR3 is CASSHLIPGQGDEQYF. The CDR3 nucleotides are TGTGCCAGCAGCCATTTGATACCGGGACAGGGGGACGAGCAGTACTTC.

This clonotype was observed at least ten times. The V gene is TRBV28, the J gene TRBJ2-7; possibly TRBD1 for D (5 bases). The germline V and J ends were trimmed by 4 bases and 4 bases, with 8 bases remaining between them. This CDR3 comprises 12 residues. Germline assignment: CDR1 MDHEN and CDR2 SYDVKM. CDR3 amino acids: CASSWTFYEQYF. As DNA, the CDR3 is TGTGCCAGCAGTTGGACATTTTACGAGCAGTACTTC. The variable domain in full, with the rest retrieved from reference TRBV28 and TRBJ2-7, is DVKVTQSSRYLVKRTGEKVFLECVQDMDHENMFWYRQDPGLGLRLIYFSYDVKMKEKGDIPEGYSVSREKKERFSLILESASTNQTSMYLCASSWTFYEQYFGPGTRLTVT.